These 13 T cell receptor beta chains originate from one sample sequenced in a study of T-cell reconstitution after alpha-beta-depleted transplantation in children. Unique molecular identifiers were incorporated during preparation of the TCRbeta library. TCRdb ran MiXCR on the PCR reads and lists one entry per CDR3 protein. The table records about 420,000 distinct CDR3 sequences, around 15% of them present only once. The material was PBMCs, mostly from graft donor cells, obtained 360 days after TCRalphabeta/CD19-depleted stem cell transplant. All receptors come from a boy in the first two years of life who had a stem cell transplant for Wiskott-Aldrich syndrome, so the T cells may come from the graft donor.

The chain has TRBV7-6 and TRBJ1-1; TRBD1 might be the D (5 bases). V lost 5 bases and J lost 7, with 20 bases in between. There are 15 residues in the CDR3. Germline CDR1 is SGHVS and CDR2 is FNYEAQ. The DNA of the CDR3 is TGTGCCAGCAGCCTAGGTGGACACCGGGAGGGTGAAGCTTTCTTT. Its protein product is CASSLGGHREGEAFF.

This clonotype was counted only a few times. This chain connects TRBV12-3 or TRBV12-4 to TRBJ2-2; 9 positions match TRBD1. V was clipped by 2 bases and J by 3 bases; unmatched bases: 4. The CDR3 sequence is 16 residues long. The CDR3 reads CASSLIGTGYTGELFF. The CDR3 DNA is TGTGCCAGCAGTTTAATAGGGACAGGGTACACCGGGGAGCTGTTTTTT.

The chain combines TRBV30 with TRBJ2-7; D is possibly TRBD1 (6 bases). Germline V gene sequence: CDR1 GTSNPN, CDR2 SVGIG (reference sequence). The CDR3 extends over 16 amino acids. V dropped 1 base and J dropped 0 bases, with 16 bases sitting between them. DNA of the CDR3: TGTGCCTGGAGTGCCTACCGGGACAACGGCTCCTACGAGCAGTACTTC. Amino acids: CAWSAYRDNGSYEQYF. Filled out from reference TRBV30 and TRBJ2-7, the complete variable domain reads SQTIHQWPATLVQPVGSPLSLECTVEGTSNPNLYWYRQAAGRGLQLLFYSVGIGQISSEVPQNLSASRPQDRQFILSSKKLLLSDSGFYLCAWSAYRDNGSYEQYFGPGTRLTVT.

The rearrangement joins TRBV5-1 to TRBJ2-7, with D perhaps matching TRBD2 (5 bases). The germline CDR1 and CDR2 sequences are SGHRS and YFSETQ. V shed 2 bases and J shed 1 base, with 10 bases lying between them. The CDR3 has 14 amino acids. The CDR3: CASSFTSGSYEQYF. CDR3 sequence (DNA): TGCGCCAGCAGCTTTACTAGTGGTTCCTACGAGCAGTACTTC. Based on the CDR3 plus reference TRBV5-1 and TRBJ2-7, the full variable domain is KAGVTQTPRYLIKTRGQQVTLSCSPISGHRSVSWYQQTPGQGLQFLFEYFSETQRNKGNFPGRFSGRQFSNSRSEMNVSTLELGDSALYLCASSFTSGSYEQYFGPGTRLTVT.

This clonotype came up a few times. The chain combines TRBV15 with TRBJ1-5, with 10 nucleotides matching TRBD1. The CDR3 sequence is 15 residues long. Per germline, CDR1 LNHNV and CDR2 YYDKDF (reference sequence). J gave up 7 bases and V 4 bases, and 7 bases lay outside the gene matches. In nucleotides, the CDR3 is TGTGCCACCAGCATAAGACAGGGGGCTGGACAGCCCCAGCATTTT. Its protein product is CATSIRQGAGQPQHF. Full variable domain (outside the CDR3, taken from reference TRBV15 and TRBJ1-5): DAMVIQNPRYQVTQFGKPVTLSCSQTLNHNVMYWYQQKSSQAPKLLFHYYDKDFNNEADTPDNFQSRRPNTSFCFLDIRSPGLGDTAMYLCATSIRQGAGQPQHFGDGTRLSIL.

This clonotype was observed a few times. V gene TRBV4-3 combines with J gene TRBJ2-1, with a possible D match to TRBD2 (7 bases). V gave up 4 bases and J gave up 6 bases, with 19 bases separating them. CDR3 length: 16 amino acids. Germline-derived CDR1 and CDR2 are LGHNA and YSLEER. The DNA for the CDR3 is TGCGCCAGCAGCCCTCGGACTAGGTTGGGGGCCAATGAGCAGTTCTTC. It translates to CASSPRTRLGANEQFF.

The chain is built from TRBV10-3 and TRBJ2-2; the D gene is possibly TRBD1 (5 bases). The CDR3 runs to 15 residues. Germline lookup yields CDR1 ENHRY and CDR2 SYGVKD. Between the trimmed V and J ends, which lost 10 bases and 0 bases, there was a span of 15 bases. The CDR3: CATGRRGSNTGELFF. Written as DNA, the CDR3 is TGTGCCACCGGCCGTAGGGGCTCGAACACCGGGGAGCTGTTTTTT.

This clonotype has only a few counts. The J gene is TRBJ2-3, the V gene TRBV12-3 or TRBV12-4, with a tentative D call TRBD1 (5 bases). V shed 7 bases and J shed 2 bases, with 19 bases lying between them. This CDR3 has 16 amino acids. The CDR3 sequence is CASTLGRFPLTDTQYF. The CDR3 nucleotides read TGTGCCAGCACCTTGGGGCGGTTCCCTCTCACAGATACGCAGTATTTT.

The rearrangement links TRBV4-1 to TRBJ2-1, with 12 bases lining up with TRBD2. The V and J ends lost 1 base and 6 bases, in that order; junction bases with no gene match: 7. The CDR3 runs 17 residues. CDR1 and CDR2 from the germline V gene are MGHRA and YSYEKL. CDR3 bases: TGCGCCAGCAGCCAAGGGCGCGGGGGACTAGCGGGCAATGAGCAGTTCTTC. This encodes CASSQGRGGLAGNEQFF.

This clonotype was detected only a few times. This chain's CDR3 is CSVEGGGPLGGELFF. As DNA, the CDR3 is TGCAGCGTTGAAGGAGGGGGGCCCCTCGGCGGGGAGCTGTTTTTT. This chain uses TRBV29-1 with TRBJ2-2, with D perhaps assigned TRBD1 or TRBD2 (6 bases each). This CDR3 spans 15 amino acids. CDR1 and CDR2 (germline): SQVTM, ANQGSEA. The ends were cut back, 1 base at V and 7 bases at J, with 16 bases in the middle.

The chain carries TRBV5-1 and TRBJ2-5; 8 nucleotides line up with TRBD2. Germline CDR1 SGHRS, CDR2 YFSETQ. CDR3 length: 16 amino acids. Unmatched junction bases numbered 13, after V lost 4 bases and J lost 5 bases. The CDR3 nucleotides are TGCGCCAGCAGCCTTGGCGTGCCGGGAGGGACTGAGACCCAGTACTTC. It yields the protein CASSLGVPGGTETQYF.

The sample holds a few counts of this clonotype. The chain has TRBV7-9 and TRBJ2-3; 9 nucleotides agree with TRBD1. Germline assignment: CDR1 SEHNR and CDR2 FQNEAQ (reference sequence). Trimming took 1 base from V and 5 from J; bases not matched to a gene: 4. The CDR3 has 15 amino acids. The CDR3 coding sequence is TGTGCCAGCAGCTTAGGGGACAGGGAAGAAGATACGCAGTATTTT. As protein: CASSLGDREEDTQYF.

This clonotype was seen only a few times. The rearrangement uses TRBV12-3 or TRBV12-4 and TRBJ2-1; TRBD2 matches at 12 bases. This CDR3 comprises 14 residues. Losses at the gene ends were 6 bases for V and 9 bases for J; bases not matched to a gene: 6. CDR3 bases: TGTGCCAGCAGGCTAGCGGGAGGGCCCGGTGAGCAGTTCTTC. It is translated as CASRLAGGPGEQFF.